A selection of T cell receptor beta chains follows, all from one sample in a study of cytomegalovirus exposure and HLA in healthy donors. Clones were read by immunoSEQ multiplex PCR, and TCRdb kept only the in-frame ones, dropping some. The data contain under 250,000 clones, approximately 80% of them singletons. Material for sequencing was PBMCs. These receptors all stem from a woman aged 45-65 years in good health and CMV-seropositive. Both conserved end residues are part of each CDR3. D genes are given only for firm matches. Expanded clones get a size class; other rows say once, few or many, or leave the size out.

>TRBJ1-4|.|once|TRBV6-1
TGTGCCAGCAGTTCGCGTCCAATTAATGAAAAACTGTTTTTT
CASSSRPINEKLFF
>TRBJ1-5|.|.|TRBV19
TGTGCCGGTAGTATGCCAGGGAAAAATCAGCCCCAGCATTTT
CAGSMPGKNQPQHF
>TRBJ1-6|TRBD1|once|TRBV9
TGTGCCAGCAGTTGGGACAGTAATTCACCCCTCCACTTT
CASSWDSNSPLHF
>TRBJ2-7|.|.|TRBV27
TGTGCCAGCAGTTTACAACAGGCTCTCGACGAGCAGTACTTC
CASSLQQALDEQYF
>TRBJ1-2|.|.|TRBV7-9
TGTGCCAGCAGCCGGGACTGGCCTAATGGCTACACCTTC
CASSRDWPNGYTF
>TRBJ2-2|.|.|TRBV9
TGTGCCAGCAGCGGCCACAGTCAGGGGCGAATAGCCGGGGAGCTGTTTTTT
CASSGHSQGRIAGELFF
>TRBJ1-3|.|.|TRBV4-2
TGTGCCAGCAGCCGGGACCCGGGGGGGGGCAGCGCTGGAAACACCATATATTTT
CASSRDPGGGSAGNTIYF
>TRBJ2-3|.|.|TRBV30
TGTGCCTGGAGCCCATTAAGGGGGGGAGATACGCAGTATTTT
CAWSPLRGGDTQYF
>TRBJ2-3|TRBD2|.|TRBV2
TGTGCCAGCAGTCTGGAGCTAGCGGGGGGTACAGATACGCAGTATTTT
CASSLELAGGTDTQYF
>TRBJ1-4|.|.|TRBV7-9
TGTTCCAGCAGCTCTACCGGGGAAGAAAAACTGTTTTTT
CSSSSTGEEKLFF
>TRBJ1-5|.|few|TRBV28
TGTGCCAGCACTGGACAGACGAATCAGCCCCAGCATTTT
CASTGQTNQPQHF
>TRBJ1-2|TRBD1|.|TRBV15
TGTGCCACCAGCAGAGAGATACCCCGCCCGGGACAGGGAGATGGAGGCTACACCTTC
CATSREIPRPGQGDGGYTF
>TRBJ1-4|.|.|TRBV5-1
TGCGCCAGCAGCTTGACGATCCAGGGTTCAGGAGAAAAACTGTTTTTT
CASSLTIQGSGEKLFF
>TRBJ2-6|TRBD1|few|TRBV5-1
TGCGCCAGCAGCTGGACAGGCAACTCTGGGGCCAACGTCCTGACTTTC
CASSWTGNSGANVLTF
>TRBJ1-1|.|.|TRBV7-2
TGTGCCAGCAGCCCCCGCCGCGGCTCTGAAGCTTTCTTT
CASSPRRGSEAFF
>TRBJ2-2|TRBD1|once|TRBV5-1
TGCGCCAGCGGCCGGGACAGGGGCACCGGGGAGCTGTTTTTT
CASGRDRGTGELFF
>TRBJ1-2|.|once|TRBV4-2
TGTGCCAGCAGCCAAATCGTTGACAGAGATGGCTACACCTTC
CASSQIVDRDGYTF
>TRBJ2-7|TRBD2|.|TRBV7-8
TGTGCCAGCAGCCCCCGGGGGGGACCATACTACGAGCAGTACTTC
CASSPRGGPYYEQYF
>TRBJ1-2|.|.|TRBV10-1
TGCGCCAGCAGTGGCCTCGGGGGCTACACCTTC
CASSGLGGYTF
>TRBJ2-1|.|.|TRBV5-6
TGTGCCAGCAGCTTGGGGGGCCCACGTGAGCAGTTCTTC
CASSLGGPREQFF
>TRBJ2-3|TRBD2|.|TRBV5-1
TGCGCCAGCAGCTTGGCCTTCAGCGGGGGGGCGGATACGCAGTATTTT
CASSLAFSGGADTQYF
>TRBJ1-2|TRBD1|.|TRBV6-1
TGTGCCAGCACCCCAAATTTCGACAGGGACGGCTACACCTTC
CASTPNFDRDGYTF
>TRBJ1-5|.|.|TRBV12-2
TGTGCAAGTCGCTTAGTGTCTCCCCTGAGCAATCAGCCCCAGCATTTT
CASRLVSPLSNQPQHF
>TRBJ2-1|.|.|TRBV30
TGTGCCTGGTCGACGGGGGGCGGGAATGAGCAGTTCTTC
CAWSTGGGNEQFF
>TRBJ2-5|TRBD2|.|TRBV18
TGTGCCAGCTCACCACCTCGGGCTAGCGGGGCAGAGACCCAGTACTTC
CASSPPRASGAETQYF
>TRBJ1-1|.|.|TRBV10-3
TGTGCCATCAGCATCGGTGAGGGGAACACTGAAGCTTTCTTT
CAISIGEGNTEAFF
>TRBJ2-2|.|once|TRBV10-3
TGTGCCATCAGTGTACGGGGCGGGGAGACCGGGGAGCTGTTTTTT
CAISVRGGETGELFF
>TRBJ2-2|TRBD1|.|TRBV9
TGTGCCAGCAGCGTAGATGACAGGGGGAAGGGGGAGCTGTTTTTT
CASSVDDRGKGELFF
>TRBJ1-5|.|.|TRBV5-8
TGTGCCAGCAGCTCGGGAGGGCTTAGCAATCAGCCCCAGCATTTT
CASSSGGLSNQPQHF
>TRBJ1-5|TRBD1|.|TRBV19
TGTGCCAGTAGTATCAGACAGGGGAAAGGGGATAGCAATCAGCCCCAGCATTTT
CASSIRQGKGDSNQPQHF
>TRBJ2-7|TRBD1|.|TRBV5-8
TGTGCCAGCAGCTTGTCGGGACAGGTCTCCTACGAGCAGTACTTC
CASSLSGQVSYEQYF
>TRBJ2-1|TRBD2|.|TRBV5-1
TGCGCCAGCAGCGCTCTAGCGGGGGCCCACAATGAGCAGTTCTTC
CASSALAGAHNEQFF
>TRBJ1-5|.|.|TRBV7-8
TGTGCCAGCAGCTTAGGACAGGACAATCAGCCCCAGCATTTT
CASSLGQDNQPQHF
>TRBJ1-3|TRBD1|.|TRBV18
TGTGCCAGCTCCCTGGACAGGGGTTTTGGAAACACCATATATTTT
CASSLDRGFGNTIYF
>TRBJ1-2|.|.|TRBV27
TGTGCCAGCAGAATGGGGACTCATGGCTACACCTTC
CASRMGTHGYTF
>TRBJ1-2|TRBD1|.|TRBV29-1
TGCAGCGTTGACGGGACAGCCGTTAACTATGGCTACACCTTC
CSVDGTAVNYGYTF
>TRBJ1-1|.|.|TRBV5-1
TGCGCCAGCAGCTTGGGACAGCAAGCCCGAGAAGCTTTCTTT
CASSLGQQAREAFF
>TRBJ2-7|TRBD1|.|TRBV27
TGTGCCAGCTGGGGCGGGACAGGGAGGGGGTACGAGCAGTACTTC
CASWGGTGRGYEQYF
>TRBJ2-1|.|.|TRBV5-6
TGTGCCAGCAGTTTAGGGGGATCCACCTACAATGAGCAGTTCTTC
CASSLGGSTYNEQFF
>TRBJ2-5|.|.|TRBV18
TGTGCCAGCTCACCCGACAGCCAAGAGACCCAGTACTTC
CASSPDSQETQYF
>TRBJ2-1|TRBD1|.|TRBV5-1
TGCGCCAGTGGGACAGGGATCGGCAATGAGCAGTTCTTC
CASGTGIGNEQFF
>TRBJ1-1|TRBD1|.|TRBV7-9
TGTGCCAGCAGCCCTGGACAGGGGGGGGAGGCTTTCTTT
CASSPGQGGEAFF
>TRBJ2-1|TRBD1|.|TRBV20-1
TGCAGTGCTAGTAGGGACAGGGGGTTGTTCTTC
CSASRDRGLFF
>TRBJ1-1|TRBD1|.|TRBV9
TGTGCCAGCAGCGCGTGGGGCAGGGGGCTGAACACTGAAGCTTTCTTT
CASSAWGRGLNTEAFF
>TRBJ2-1|TRBD2|.|TRBV5-1
TGCGCCAGCAGCTTAAGCGGGGGGGCGAACAATGAGCAGTTCTTC
CASSLSGGANNEQFF
>TRBJ2-5|TRBD1|.|TRBV7-9
TGTTCCAGCAGCCTTTCGACAGGGCTATTGGAGACCCAGTACTTC
CSSSLSTGLLETQYF
>TRBJ2-7|.|once|TRBV7-6
TGTGCCAGCAGCTTAGTTGCGGGGGCCTCCTACGAGCAGTACTTC
CASSLVAGASYEQYF
>TRBJ1-2|.|.|TRBV25-1
TGTGCCAGCAGTGAATTTGGAACAGGCGATGAGTATGGCTACACCTTC
CASSEFGTGDEYGYTF
>TRBJ1-5|TRBD1|.|TRBV7-8
TGTGCCAGCAGCAAAGACAGGGGTCCGCCAAATCAGCCCCAGCATTTT
CASSKDRGPPNQPQHF
>TRBJ2-1|TRBD1|.|TRBV7-9
TGTGCCACCATACACCGGGACAGGGAATCCAATGAGCAGTTCTTC
CATIHRDRESNEQFF
>TRBJ2-2|TRBD1|.|TRBV18
TGTGCCAGCTCGACGACAGGGGAACCGAACACCGGGGAGCTGTTTTTT
CASSTTGEPNTGELFF
>TRBJ2-7|.|.|TRBV28
TGTGCCAGCAGTATCCCCGGTTCCTACGAGCAGTACTTC
CASSIPGSYEQYF